These 26 T cell receptor beta chains share one sample of origin, sequenced in a study of T cell responses to AZD1222 COVID-19 vaccine. Profiled with immunoSEQ multiplex PCR; TCRdb holds only in-frame clones, not every one. The table records about 130,000 clones, 93% of them present only once. This sample comprised peripheral blood, obtained on day 0 of AZD1222 vaccination. The receptors stem from an adult in good health.

This clone was observed a single time. The V gene is TRBV3-1 (or the pseudogene TRBV3-2), the J gene TRBJ1-1, with D maybe TRBD1 (6 bases). Germline CDR1 reads LGHDT; CDR2 reads YNNKEL (reference sequence). Trimming removed 4 bases from V and 1 base from J, with 10 bases in between. The CDR3 runs to 14 residues. Here the CDR3 DNA reads TGTGCCAGCAGCCGGACAGCTGAGAACACTGAAGCTTTCTTT. This encodes CASSRTAENTEAFF.

The V gene is TRBV29-1, the J gene TRBJ2-7, with 10 bases matching TRBD1. Germline V CDR1 and CDR2: SQVTM, ANQGSEA. Losses at the gene ends were 4 bases for V and 1 base for J; bases not matched to a gene: 1. CDR3 length: 13 residues. The CDR3 reads CSVVDRGSYEQYF. CDR3 nucleotide sequence: TGCAGCGTTGTGGACAGGGGGTCCTACGAGCAGTACTTC.

The rearrangement joins TRBV7-3 to TRBJ2-7; D ambiguous. CDR3 length: 13 amino acids. Between the trimmed V and J ends, which lost 1 base and 2 bases, there was a span of 6 bases. The germline V gene encodes CDR1 SGHTA and CDR2 FQGTGA. DNA for the CDR3: TGTGCCAGCAGCTTAAGTGAGGCCTACGAGCAGTACTTC. Translating gives CASSLSEAYEQYF.

V gene TRBV19 combines with J gene TRBJ1-5; TRBD1 might be the D (5 bases). This CDR3 is 14 amino acids long. V lost 5 bases, J lost 3 bases, and 11 bases lay in between. From germline, CDR1 is LNHDA and CDR2 SQIVND (reference sequence). The CDR3 DNA sequence: TGTGCCAGTAGTTTAGGACACCTCAATCAGCCCCAGCATTTT. Amino acid sequence: CASSLGHLNQPQHF.

The chain is built from TRBV10-3 and TRBJ2-1; D ambiguous. CDR3 size: 11 residues. Germline V CDR1 and CDR2: ENHRY, SYGVKD. Trimming removed 6 bases at V and 12 bases at J, with 12 bases between. The CDR3 spells CAISAGERQFF. The CDR3 nucleotides read TGTGCCATCAGCGCTGGGGAAAGGCAGTTCTTC.

The rearrangement joins TRBV9 to TRBJ2-2, with unresolved D. Germline CDR1 reads SGDLS; CDR2 reads YYNGEE. V lost 0 bases and J lost 0, with 9 bases in between. The CDR3 consists of 16 residues. Written as DNA, the CDR3 is TGTGCCAGCAGCGTAGACCTACCTCCGAACACCGGGGAGCTGTTTTTT. It translates to CASSVDLPPNTGELFF.

The chain uses TRBV6-5 and TRBJ2-1; D may be TRBD1 (6 bases). This CDR3 has 16 amino acids. The germline V and J ends were trimmed by 0 bases and 1 base, with 10 bases remaining between them. In germline, CDR1 is MNHEY, CDR2 SVGAGI. The CDR3 reads CASSYSRTVSYNEQFF. CDR3 sequence (DNA): TGTGCCAGCAGTTACTCGAGGACAGTTTCCTACAATGAGCAGTTCTTC.

The rearrangement joins TRBV4-2 to TRBJ1-4; weak D call: TRBD1 (5 bases). Germline CDR1 is LGHNA and CDR2 is YNFKEQ. The length of the CDR3 is 15 residues. The germline V and J ends were trimmed by 0 bases and 8 bases, with 13 bases remaining between them. The CDR3 bases are TGTGCCAGCAGCCAAGACCCTCCAGGGTGGGAAAAACTGTTTTTT. Amino acids: CASSQDPPGWEKLFF.

The chain uses TRBV6-2 or TRBV6-3 and TRBJ1-1; possibly TRBD1 for D (6 bases). V lost 2 bases and J 3 bases, leaving 19 bases between the germline ends. The length of the CDR3 is 17 residues. Germline V gene sequence: CDR1 MNHEY, CDR2 SVGEGT. CDR3 amino acids: CASSYDARQVKDTEAFF. The CDR3 DNA follows: TGTGCCAGCAGTTACGATGCCCGACAGGTTAAGGACACTGAAGCTTTCTTT.

V is TRBV5-1 and J is TRBJ1-2; D is unclear. This CDR3 comprises 14 residues. CDR1 is SGHRS, CDR2 YFSETQ, per germline. The V and J ends lost 0 bases and 4 bases respectively, with 10 bases between them. DNA of the CDR3: TGCGCCAGCAGCTTGGGTCCCGGCGGCTATGGCTACACCTTC. Amino acids: CASSLGPGGYGYTF. Complete variable domain (other parts from reference TRBV5-1 and TRBJ1-2): KAGVTQTPRYLIKTRGQQVTLSCSPISGHRSVSWYQQTPGQGLQFLFEYFSETQRNKGNFPGRFSGRQFSNSRSEMNVSTLELGDSALYLCASSLGPGGYGYTFGSGTRLTVV.

This clone showed up just a few times. The chain links TRBV11-2 to TRBJ2-7; 7 positions agree with TRBD2. Germline V lookup: CDR1 SGHAT, CDR2 FQNNGV. The CDR3 contains 19 residues. J gave up 0 bases and V 5 bases, and 19 bases lay outside the gene matches. In DNA, the CDR3 is TGTGCCAGCAGCCAATTGAGCGGGGCCATTATTCGGAGCTCCTACGAGCAGTACTTC. Amino acid sequence: CASSQLSGAIIRSSYEQYF.

This clone was seen a single time. The chain links TRBV2 to TRBJ1-1; 7 bases line up with TRBD1. Germline CDR1 is SNHLY and CDR2 is FYNNEI. With 6 bases clipped from V and 1 base from J, the junction kept 5 bases outside the gene matches. The CDR3 has 14 amino acids. The CDR3 coding sequence is TGTGCCAGCAGGCGGGACAGCGGGAACACTGAAGCTTTCTTT. Its protein product is CASRRDSGNTEAFF.

The chain employs TRBV15 and TRBJ1-6; 8 bases are shared with TRBD1. The trim removed 3 bases at V and 7 bases at J, leaving 8 bases unmatched. Germline CDR1 is LNHNV and CDR2 is YYDKDF (reference sequence). The CDR3 sequence is 16 residues long. CDR3 DNA: TGTGCCACCAGCAGGCAGGGGGCAGATAGGAATTCACCCCTCCACTTT. It specifies CATSRQGADRNSPLHF.

CDR3 DNA: TGTGCCAGCAGCTCCCCTCCGGGACAGGGGGCTGGGAACACTGAAGCTTTCTTT. It yields the protein CASSSPPGQGAGNTEAFF. This chain uses TRBV21-1 with TRBJ1-1; no check of the table's D call, TRBD1, against the DNA was made. TRBV21-1 is a recognized pseudogene. The CDR3 totals 18 residues.

This chain uses TRBV5-1 with TRBJ1-4; perhaps TRBD1 as D (5 bases). Germline CDR1 SGHRS, CDR2 YFSETQ. V lost 7 bases and J 8 bases, leaving 15 bases between the germline ends. The CDR3 is 13 residues long. The CDR3 protein is CASATDTGEKLFF. CDR3 sequence (DNA): TGCGCCAGCGCGACAGATACGGGAGAAAAACTGTTTTTT.

The V and J genes are TRBV28 and TRBJ2-2, with TRBD1 identical over 8 bases. V was pared by 6 bases and J by 5 bases, with 8 bases of the junction left unmatched. The germline gives CDR1 MDHEN, CDR2 SYDVKM. The CDR3 runs 15 residues. The CDR3 DNA reads TGTGCCAGCAGGGACGGACAGGGTCATACCGGGGAGCTGTTTTTT. Translating it yields CASRDGQGHTGELFF.

The V gene is TRBV5-4, the J gene TRBJ2-1; 7 bases are shared with TRBD2. The J segment lost 2 bases and the V segment lost 2 bases, leaving 1 base of the junction unmatched. The CDR3 runs 14 residues. The germline CDR1 and CDR2 sequences are SGHNT and YYREEE (reference sequence). CDR3 sequence reads: CASSFGGTYNEQFF. In nucleotides, the CDR3 is TGTGCCAGCAGCTTCGGGGGGACCTACAATGAGCAGTTCTTC.

V usage is TRBV6-5 and J usage is TRBJ2-1; the match to TRBD1 covers 8 bases. V dropped 6 bases and J dropped 5; count of bases not matched to a gene: 6. Germline lookup yields CDR1 MNHEY and CDR2 SVGAGI. This CDR3 comprises 14 residues. The CDR3 here is CASRRTGNHNEQFF. The CDR3, as DNA: TGTGCCAGCAGACGGACAGGGAATCACAATGAGCAGTTCTTC.

The V call is TRBV15, the J call TRBJ1-5; D is ambiguous. The CDR3 contains 14 residues. The V gene lost 0 bases and the J gene lost 5 bases, with 8 bases spanning the gap. CDR1 is LNHNV and CDR2 is YYDKDF in the germline V gene (reference sequence). The CDR3 bases are TGTGCCACCAGCAGAGATGGCGTTGATCAGCCCCAGCATTTT. Translating gives CATSRDGVDQPQHF. Drawing the rest from reference TRBV15 and TRBJ1-5, the complete variable domain is DAMVIQNPRYQVTQFGKPVTLSCSQTLNHNVMYWYQQKSSQAPKLLFHYYDKDFNNEADTPDNFQSRRPNTSFCFLDIRSPGLGDTAMYLCATSRDGVDQPQHFGDGTRLSIL.

V gene TRBV6-5 combines with J gene TRBJ2-3, with 7 bases lining up with TRBD1. CDR3 size: 15 residues. J gave up 1 base and V 4 bases, and 5 bases lay outside the gene matches. Looked up from germline, CDR1 is MNHEY and CDR2 is SVGAGI. The CDR3 nucleotides are TGTGCCAGCAGTTTATCGACAGGGCGCACAGATACGCAGTATTTT. Translated, it gives CASSLSTGRTDTQYF.

The J gene is TRBJ1-1, the V gene TRBV5-1; 12 bases are shared with TRBD1. Germline V gene data show CDR1 as SGHRS and CDR2 as YFSETQ. The CDR3 runs 18 residues. J gave up 4 bases and V 6 bases, and 16 bases lay outside the gene matches. This chain's CDR3 is CASTPEGTGGVFSTEAFF. The DNA of the CDR3 is TGCGCCAGCACCCCGGAAGGGACAGGGGGCGTCTTTAGCACTGAAGCTTTCTTT.

This chain uses TRBV5-1 with TRBJ1-1; no clear D gene. Germline V gene sequence: CDR1 SGHRS, CDR2 YFSETQ. The CDR3 is 14 amino acids. Between the trimmed V and J ends, which lost 0 bases and 1 base, there was a span of 7 bases. The CDR3 protein is CASSLVPENTEAFF. As DNA, the CDR3 is TGCGCCAGCAGCTTGGTTCCAGAGAACACTGAAGCTTTCTTT.

The gene calls are TRBV10-3 and TRBJ1-5; 9 positions agree with TRBD1. The V gene's germline CDR1 is ENHRY and CDR2 SYGVKD. Trimming took 5 bases from V and 6 from J; bases not matched to a gene: 8. This CDR3 contains 15 residues. CDR3 DNA sequence: TGTGCCATCAGTTCCGACAGGGGGGTCCCTCAGCCCCAGCATTTT. Amino acid sequence: CAISSDRGVPQPQHF.

The chain is built from TRBV6-5 and TRBJ2-7; TRBD1 might be the D (5 bases). This CDR3 spans 14 amino acids. The germline V gene has CDR1 MNHEY and CDR2 SVGAGI. V was shortened by 5 bases and J by 4 bases, with 15 bases between the two germline ends. The CDR3 loop is CASSPNHRSYEQYF. CDR3 bases: TGTGCCAGCAGTCCGAACCACAGGTCGTACGAGCAGTACTTC.

This clone was detected only a few times. This rearrangement joins TRBV7-6 to TRBJ2-2; 7 positions agree with TRBD2. CDR3 length: 16 residues. Germline loops: CDR1 SGHVS, CDR2 FNYEAQ. With V trimmed by 7 bases and J by 7 bases, 15 bases remained unmatched. For the CDR3, the DNA is TGTGCCAGCACCCTTAGAAACGGGGGGATGTTCGGGGAGCTGTTTTTT. It codes for CASTLRNGGMFGELFF. The full variable domain, its missing parts supplied by reference TRBV7-6 and TRBJ2-2, is GAGVSQSPRYKVTKRGQDVALRCDPISGHVSLYWYRQALGQGPEFLTYFNYEAQQDKSGLPNDRFSAERPEGSISTLTIQRTEQRDSAMYRCASTLRNGGMFGELFFGEGSRLTVL.

This sequence joins TRBV6-5 and TRBJ1-1; a possible D gene is TRBD1 (5 bases). V was cut by 6 bases and J by 0 bases, with 14 bases left in between. The CDR3 covers 15 residues. The germline V gene encodes CDR1 MNHEY and CDR2 SVGAGI. The CDR3 bases are TGTGCCAGCAGAGGGGCTCGTGGCGTGAACACTGAAGCTTTCTTT. It codes for CASRGARGVNTEAFF.